The 28 T cell receptor beta chains given below trace back to one sample, sequenced in a study of shared clonotypes between healthy human individuals. The protocol was immunoSEQ multiplex PCR, while the TCRdb copy is restricted to in-frame clones and leaves out a portion. Here the sample spans fewer than 650,000 clones, 70% to 80% being singletons. Material: PBMCs. The receptors were sampled from a woman aged 35 to 49 in good health. Some clones in this sample may be carry-over from other donors' samples.

The chain has TRBV5-6 and TRBJ2-7; the match to TRBD1 covers 9 bases. The germline V gene encodes CDR1 SGHDT and CDR2 YYEEEE. The CDR3 has 16 amino acids. With V trimmed by 4 bases and J by 3 bases, 11 bases remained unmatched. The CDR3 sequence is CASSEQDRGTLYEQYF. CDR3 DNA sequence: TGTGCCAGCAGCGAACAGGACAGGGGAACCCTCTACGAGCAGTACTTC.

The CDR3 here is CASSLGGTGILTGELFF. In DNA, the CDR3 is TGTGCCAGCAGCTTAGGAGGGACAGGGATCCTCACCGGGGAGCTGTTTTTT. The genes are TRBV11-1 and TRBJ2-2, with 9 bases that match TRBD1. V was pared by 1 base and J by 4 bases, with 7 bases of the junction left unmatched. Germline CDR1 SGHAT, CDR2 FQDESV (reference sequence). There are 17 residues in the CDR3.

The chain is built from TRBV11-2 and TRBJ2-1; 9 nucleotides align to TRBD1. Germline V lookup: CDR1 SGHAT, CDR2 FQNNGV. The J segment lost 9 bases and the V segment lost 5 bases, leaving 5 bases of the junction unmatched. CDR3 length: 13 amino acids. The CDR3 sequence: CASSQGQGSEQFF. CDR3 in DNA: TGTGCCAGCAGCCAAGGACAGGGGTCTGAGCAGTTCTTC.

This chain uses TRBV15 with TRBJ2-7; 7 bases are a match to TRBD2. The germline CDR1 and CDR2 sequences are LNHNV and YYDKDF (reference sequence). CDR3 size: 15 residues. J lost 0 bases, V lost 3 bases, and 5 bases had no gene match. This CDR3 reads CATSRGGQGSYEQYF. For the CDR3, the DNA is TGTGCCACCAGCAGGGGAGGGCAGGGCTCCTACGAGCAGTACTTC.

This clone was recorded many times. The chain couples TRBV5-6 to TRBJ1-1; D is undetermined. Germline values: CDR1 SGHDT, CDR2 YYEEEE. The V and J ends lost 3 bases and 0 bases respectively, with 9 bases between them. The CDR3 is 14 residues long. The CDR3 sequence: CASSWFGMNTEAFF. The CDR3 DNA reads TGTGCCAGCAGCTGGTTCGGGATGAACACTGAAGCTTTCTTT.

V gene TRBV5-4 combines with J gene TRBJ2-7, with D possibly matching TRBD2 (5 bases). The CDR3 has 17 residues. Trimming took 4 bases from V and 2 from J, leaving 22 bases between them. Germline V gene data show CDR1 as SGHNT and CDR2 as YYREEE (reference sequence). CDR3 bases: TGTGCCAGCAGCCAAGACCAATCGGGGAAAACCACCTACGAGCAGTACTTC. Translated: CASSQDQSGKTTYEQYF.

Many counts were recorded for this clone. The V and J genes are TRBV28 and TRBJ1-2; D remains unclear. Trimming cost V 6 bases and J 4 bases, with 18 bases left between them. Germline values: CDR1 MDHEN, CDR2 SYDVKM. This CDR3 is 15 amino acids long. The CDR3 bases are TGTGCCAGCAGAAGACCTGTTCTCGAGGTCTATGGCTACACCTTC. Protein product: CASRRPVLEVYGYTF.

The chain employs TRBV11-2 and TRBJ2-6; D ambiguous. Between the trimmed V and J ends, which lost 5 bases and 4 bases, there was a span of 9 bases. CDR1 is SGHAT, CDR2 FQNNGV, per germline. The CDR3 has 14 residues. CDR3 in amino acids: CASSDRRGANVLTF. The CDR3 bases are TGTGCCAGCAGCGACCGTCGGGGGGCCAACGTCCTGACTTTC.

The rearrangement uses TRBV5-5 and TRBJ2-5; 11 bases line up with TRBD2. Germline V lookup: CDR1 SGHKS, CDR2 YYEKEE (reference sequence). Losses at the gene ends were 3 bases for V and 4 bases for J; bases not matched to a gene: 5. CDR3 length: 15 residues. The DNA for the CDR3 is TGTGCCAGCAGCTCACCGGGACTAGCGGTAGAGACCCAGTACTTC. Protein sequence: CASSSPGLAVETQYF.

The chain recombines TRBV7-2 with TRBJ1-1; D is ambiguous. Trimming removed 1 base from V and 1 base from J, with 10 bases in between. This CDR3 comprises 15 residues. Per the germline V gene, CDR1 is SGHTA and CDR2 is FQGNSA. The CDR3 loop is CASSLEAWQNTEAFF. The CDR3 DNA follows: TGTGCCAGCAGCTTAGAGGCGTGGCAGAACACTGAAGCTTTCTTT.

The CDR3 loop is CASSLVSDGEQFF. The CDR3 nucleotides are TGCGCCAGCAGCTTGGTATCAGACGGTGAGCAGTTCTTC. This chain connects TRBV5-1 to TRBJ2-1; D is ambiguous. Germline-derived CDR1 and CDR2 are SGHRS and YFSETQ. V gave up 0 bases and J gave up 9 bases, with 10 bases separating them. The CDR3 length is 13 residues.

The chain joins TRBV20-1 to TRBJ2-3; D ambiguous. This CDR3 contains 11 residues. Germline values: CDR1 DFQATT, CDR2 SNEGSKA (reference sequence). Trimming took 3 bases from V and 3 from J, leaving 4 bases between them. As DNA, the CDR3 is TGCAGTGCTAGGTGGACAGATACGCAGTATTTT. It yields the protein CSARWTDTQYF.

In regard to this clone: With a much larger clone just one base away, this may be a read error. Other nucleotide sequences from this sample produce the same CDR3. The rearrangement links TRBV5-1 to TRBJ2-7; D gene uncertain. Germline V gene sequence: CDR1 SGHRS, CDR2 YFSETQ. With 0 bases removed from V and 6 bases from J, the gap between germline ends came to 4 bases. The CDR3 is 11 residues long. The CDR3 DNA is TGCGCCAGCAGCTTGGGAGGCGAGCAGTACTTC. It codes for CASSLGGEQYF.

This clone came up a few times. J is TRBJ2-7 and V is TRBV25-1; D remains ambiguous. With 6 bases removed from V and 6 bases from J, the gap between germline ends came to 18 bases. The CDR3 sequence is 14 residues long. The V gene's germline CDR1 is MGHDK and CDR2 SYGVNS. The CDR3 nucleotides read TGTGCCAGCAGAGACCCGACACCTATAAGCGAGCAGTACTTC. It is translated as CASRDPTPISEQYF.

V and J are TRBV2 and TRBJ2-2; 9 bases are shared with TRBD1. Trimming took 6 bases from V and 4 from J; bases not matched to a gene: 12. This CDR3 region has 17 residues. Germline CDR1 reads SNHLY; CDR2 reads FYNNEI. DNA of the CDR3: TGTGCCAGCAGCCTGGGGGTGGCGACAGGGGGCACCGGGGAGCTGTTTTTT. Its translation: CASSLGVATGGTGELFF.

This chain joins TRBV28 and TRBJ1-1; D gene uncertain. Germline V gives CDR1 MDHEN, CDR2 SYDVKM. With 10 bases removed from V and 5 bases from J, the gap between germline ends came to 14 bases. The CDR3 runs 12 residues. The CDR3 reads CATLVQQTEAFF. In DNA, the CDR3 is TGTGCCACCCTCGTACAGCAAACTGAAGCTTTCTTT.

About this clone: A far larger clone is off by one base, so a read error is likely. The rearrangement links TRBV5-1 to TRBJ1-2, with 10 positions matching TRBD1. The CDR3 has 17 residues. Germline-derived CDR1 and CDR2 are SGHRS and YFSETQ. The CDR3 protein is CASSWLSDRGQGYDYTF. CDR3 coding DNA: TGCGCCAGCAGCTGGCTTTCCGACAGGGGGCAGGGCTATGACTACACCTTC.

This rearrangement joins TRBV27 to TRBJ1-1; the D gene is possibly TRBD1 (6 bases). V was trimmed by 4 bases and J by 1 base, leaving 13 bases between them. Looked up from germline, CDR1 is MNHEY and CDR2 is SMNVEV (reference sequence). This CDR3 is 15 amino acids long. The chain's CDR3 is CASSSRDTRNTEAFF. The CDR3 coding sequence is TGTGCCAGCAGTTCACGGGACACCAGGAACACTGAAGCTTTCTTT.

On this clone: At the DNA level, this CDR3 is encoded by other sequences in the same sample as well. The chain has TRBV5-1 and TRBJ2-5; no definite D call. V lost 0 bases and J 0 bases, leaving 6 bases between the germline ends. Germline V lookup: CDR1 SGHRS, CDR2 YFSETQ. The CDR3 is made up of 14 amino acids. For the CDR3, the DNA is TGCGCCAGCAGCTTGGGAAGCAACCAAGAGACCCAGTACTTC. Amino acid sequence: CASSLGSNQETQYF. Full variable domain (rest looked up from reference TRBV5-1 and TRBJ2-5): KAGVTQTPRYLIKTRGQQVTLSCSPISGHRSVSWYQQTPGQGLQFLFEYFSETQRNKGNFPGRFSGRQFSNSRSEMNVSTLELGDSALYLCASSLGSNQETQYFGPGTRLLVL.

The chain joins TRBV18 to TRBJ2-1, with D unresolved. Trimming cost V 3 bases and J 8 bases, with 5 bases left between them. Germline values: CDR1 KGHSH, CDR2 LQKENI. CDR3 size: 11 residues. CDR3 DNA: TGTGCCAGCTCACCGGTAGATGAGCAGTTCTTC. Protein product: CASSPVDEQFF.

This sequence joins TRBV5-6 and TRBJ2-2; D not certain. The germline gives CDR1 SGHDT, CDR2 YYEEEE. Trimming stripped 2 bases from V and 6 bases from J, with 11 bases between. The CDR3 sequence is 14 residues long. The CDR3 nucleotides are TGTGCCAGCAGCTTTGTCTCGGTGGCCGGGGAGCTGTTTTTT. Translating gives CASSFVSVAGELFF.

This sequence joins TRBV6-5 and TRBJ1-2; no definite D call. The CDR3 is 15 residues long. Germline CDR1 MNHEY, CDR2 SVGAGI. V was trimmed by 3 bases and J by 7 bases, leaving 18 bases between them. CDR3 protein: CASSYTPMRESGYTF. The CDR3 bases are TGTGCCAGCAGTTATACCCCCATGAGGGAAAGTGGCTACACCTTC.

The chain employs TRBV5-4 and TRBJ2-7; D is unclear. The V end lost 5 bases, the J end lost 6 bases, and 18 bases lay between the germline ends. Germline V gene sequence: CDR1 SGHNT, CDR2 YYREEE (reference sequence). The CDR3 contains 14 residues. CDR3: CASSLGPGSAEQYF. DNA of the CDR3: TGTGCCAGCAGTCTCGGGCCGGGCTCGGCCGAGCAGTACTTC.

This clone was observed a few times. The V gene is TRBV1, the J gene TRBJ2-7; TRBD1 reflects the table's D call only, with no check against the DNA. TRBV1 is classified as a pseudogene. The CDR3 loop spans 14 amino acids. DNA for the CDR3: TGCACCAGCAGCCCGGACAGGCCCGCCTACGAGCAGTACTTC. It encodes CTSSPDRPAYEQYF.

The chain combines TRBV6-1 with TRBJ2-2, with D perhaps matching TRBD2 (5 bases). Trimming took 2 bases from V and 8 from J, leaving 30 bases between them. From germline, CDR1 is MNHNS and CDR2 SASEGT. The CDR3 is 20 residues long. Here the CDR3 DNA reads TGTGCCAGCAGTGAAAGGGCTTACGACTATACGAGGCCCGAAGGTGGGGAGCTGTTTTTT. This sequence encodes CASSERAYDYTRPEGGELFF.

The chain uses TRBV19 and TRBJ1-1; possible D gene TRBD1, 6 bases. Germline CDR1 reads LNHDA; CDR2 reads SQIVND (reference sequence). The CDR3 is made up of 14 amino acids. With 3 bases removed from V and 3 bases from J, the gap between germline ends came to 11 bases. The CDR3 region has the DNA TGTGCCAGTAGTATGAGGGGGGAGGACACTGAAGCTTTCTTT. It encodes CASSMRGEDTEAFF.

The gene calls are TRBV4-2 and TRBJ1-4; a possible D gene is TRBD1 (5 bases). Trimming left V 0 bases short and J 11 bases short, with 7 bases between. The CDR3 length is 12 residues. Germline V gene data show CDR1 as LGHNA and CDR2 as YNFKEQ. This CDR3 reads CASSQDGGKLFF. The CDR3, as DNA: TGTGCCAGCAGCCAAGATGGGGGGAAACTGTTTTTT.

This chain connects TRBV28 to TRBJ1-2; TRBD1 might be the D (6 bases). The germline gives CDR1 MDHEN, CDR2 SYDVKM. The CDR3 is 15 residues long. V was trimmed by 4 bases and J by 4 bases, leaving 16 bases between them. This chain's CDR3 is CASSSTQGRIYGYTF. CDR3 DNA sequence: TGTGCCAGCAGTTCCACACAGGGCCGGATCTATGGCTACACCTTC.